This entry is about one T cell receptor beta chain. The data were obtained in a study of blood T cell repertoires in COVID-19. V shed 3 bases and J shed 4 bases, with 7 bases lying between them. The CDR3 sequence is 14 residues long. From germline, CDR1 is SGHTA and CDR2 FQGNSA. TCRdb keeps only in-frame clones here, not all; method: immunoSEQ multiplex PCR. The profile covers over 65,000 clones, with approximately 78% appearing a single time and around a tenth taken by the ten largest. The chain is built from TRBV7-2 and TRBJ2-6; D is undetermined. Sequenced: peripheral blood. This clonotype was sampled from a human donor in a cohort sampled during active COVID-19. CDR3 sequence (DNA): TGTGCCAGCAGCTTGAGTGCCGGGGCCAACGTCCTGACTTTC. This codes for CASSLSAGANVLTF. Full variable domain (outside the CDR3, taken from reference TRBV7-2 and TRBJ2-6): GAGVSQSPSNKVTEKGKDVELRCDPISGHTALYWYRQSLGQGLEFLIYFQGNSAPDKSGLPSDRFSAERTGGSVSTLTIQRTQQEDSAVYLCASSLSAGANVLTFGAGSRLTVL.